This TCR beta chain was retrieved from a study of blood T cell repertoires in COVID-19. In the study overall: Sources were T cells, B-cell-depleted T cells, or PBMCs; the material itself was cDNA or gDNA.

Grouping used clinical history reported by participants in a survey and questionnaire. Among Cohort 3 donors, those recovered had two negative PCRs, clearance, or symptom resolution. Original analysis: Reference gene primer amplification gave estimated nucleated cell counts. Using immunoSEQ multiplex PCR, the repertoire was profiled, and TCRdb retains in-frame clones only, with some absent. The V and J calls and the clone size are those of that table, but D and trimming were determined from the DNA. The sample lists around 220,000 clones, around 83% occurring once. The germline CDR1 and CDR2 sequences are SGHDN and FVKESK. The V gene lost 0 bases and the J gene lost 3 bases, with 11 bases spanning the gap. The CDR3 covers 15 residues.

What was sequenced was PBMCs or T cells enriched from blood (not recorded which). J is TRBJ1-1 and V is TRBV14; D unresolved. This sequence originates from a woman aged 35 to 49 who had recovered from COVID-19. As DNA, the CDR3 is TGTGCCAGCAGCCAAGAGTGGCTTTCGTACACTGAAGCTTTCTTT. Residues: CASSQEWLSYTEAFF.